The next 8 T cell receptor beta chains were all read from a single sample in a study of T cells expressing NK-cell markers. Using the 5' RACE reads, TCRdb records one entry per CDR3 protein without DNA. Recorded for this sample: under 600,000 distinct CDR3 sequences. The sample consisted of blood T cells: a sorted CD56 or NKG2C T cell subset, CD4+ or CD8+ T cells, or bulk PBMC T cells (not recorded which). Receptor source: a woman aged 45 to 65 in good health.

The rearrangement links TRBV19 to TRBJ1-1. Germline V CDR1 and CDR2: LNHDA, SQIVND (reference sequence). The CDR3 has 14 residues. CDR3: CASSYDTSGTEAFF.

This chain connects TRBV5-6 to TRBJ2-3; the TRBD1 assignment by TCRdb is unverifiable without DNA. This CDR3 spans 16 amino acids. CDR1 SGHDT and CDR2 YYEEEE come from the germline V gene. The CDR3 sequence: CASSQPGQGRMDTQYF.

V usage is TRBV6-2 or TRBV6-3 and J usage is TRBJ2-2. This CDR3 region has 14 residues. The germline gives CDR1 MNHEY, CDR2 SVGEGT. The CDR3 loop is CASSYSTRTGELFF.

The rearrangement uses TRBV18 and TRBJ2-7. Germline V lookup: CDR1 KGHSH, CDR2 LQKENI. The CDR3 is 13 amino acids. The CDR3 loop is CASSPLRGYEQYF.

The chain recombines TRBV3-1 with TRBJ1-1; TCRdb lists TRBD1, though no DNA is available to test this call. CDR3 length: 15 residues. CDR1 is LGHDT and CDR2 is YNNKEL in the germline V gene (reference sequence). CDR3 protein: CASSPEWGARAEAFF. Variable domain in full (rest from reference TRBV3-1 and TRBJ1-1): DTAVSQTPKYLVTQMGNDKSIKCEQNLGHDTMYWYKQDSKKFLKIMFSYNNKELIINETVPNRFSPKSPDKAHLNLHINSLELGDSAVYFCASSPEWGARAEAFFGQGTRLTVV.

This chain joins TRBV5-1 and TRBJ2-3; lacking DNA, the TRBD2 call made by TCRdb goes unchecked. Germline CDR1 and CDR2: SGHRS and YFSETQ. The CDR3 is 15 residues long. CDR3 sequence: CASSGWSGTSNTQYF.

The V gene is TRBV4-1, the J gene TRBJ1-2. The V gene's germline CDR1 is MGHRA and CDR2 YSYEKL. The CDR3 loop spans 14 amino acids. This CDR3 is CASSQVGQRRGYTF.

The chain couples TRBV12-3 or TRBV12-4 to TRBJ1-2. The length of the CDR3 is 13 residues. The CDR3 is CASRETGSYGYTF.